This T cell receptor beta chain was captured by sequencing in a study of cytomegalovirus exposure and HLA in healthy donors. Notes on the study in general: In a later analysis, donors in an Asian-associated ancestry cluster reportedly had fewer N-insertions in productive TCRs than the cohort mean. It was reported that TCR beta sequences correctly inferred the HLA-A and HLA-B alleles for most subjects.

Germline CDR1 and CDR2: SNHLY and FYNNEI. V was shortened by 8 bases and J by 3 bases, with 11 bases between the two germline ends. This CDR3 contains 13 residues. The primer mix had 60 Vbeta and 13 Jbeta primers. Sequencing used immunoSEQ multiplex PCR; TCRdb keeps in-frame clones, though not all of them. The table lists over 100,000 clones, nearly 75% of them singletons. As concerns this clone: Its target is not known.

The chain combines TRBV2 with TRBJ1-5; D is undetermined. This receptor was identified in a young man in good health and CMV-seropositive. The specimen was PBMCs. CDR3 loop: CASGERHNQPQHF. The CDR3 coding sequence is TGTGCCAGCGGGGAGAGACACAATCAGCCCCAGCATTTT.